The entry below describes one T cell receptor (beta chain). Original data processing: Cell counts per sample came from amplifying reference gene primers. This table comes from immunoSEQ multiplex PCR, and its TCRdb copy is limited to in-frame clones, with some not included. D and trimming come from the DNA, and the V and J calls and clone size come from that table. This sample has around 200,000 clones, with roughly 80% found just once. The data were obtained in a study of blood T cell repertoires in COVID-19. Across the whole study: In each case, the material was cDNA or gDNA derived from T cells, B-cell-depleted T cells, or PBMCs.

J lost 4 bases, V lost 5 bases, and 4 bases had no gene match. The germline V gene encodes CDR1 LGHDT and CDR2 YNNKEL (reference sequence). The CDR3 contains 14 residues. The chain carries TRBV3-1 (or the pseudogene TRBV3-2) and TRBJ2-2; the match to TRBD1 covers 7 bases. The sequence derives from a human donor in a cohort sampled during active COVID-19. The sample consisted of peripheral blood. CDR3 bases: TGTGCCAGCAGCGTGACAGGGCTCACCGGGGAGCTGTTTTTT. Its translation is CASSVTGLTGELFF.